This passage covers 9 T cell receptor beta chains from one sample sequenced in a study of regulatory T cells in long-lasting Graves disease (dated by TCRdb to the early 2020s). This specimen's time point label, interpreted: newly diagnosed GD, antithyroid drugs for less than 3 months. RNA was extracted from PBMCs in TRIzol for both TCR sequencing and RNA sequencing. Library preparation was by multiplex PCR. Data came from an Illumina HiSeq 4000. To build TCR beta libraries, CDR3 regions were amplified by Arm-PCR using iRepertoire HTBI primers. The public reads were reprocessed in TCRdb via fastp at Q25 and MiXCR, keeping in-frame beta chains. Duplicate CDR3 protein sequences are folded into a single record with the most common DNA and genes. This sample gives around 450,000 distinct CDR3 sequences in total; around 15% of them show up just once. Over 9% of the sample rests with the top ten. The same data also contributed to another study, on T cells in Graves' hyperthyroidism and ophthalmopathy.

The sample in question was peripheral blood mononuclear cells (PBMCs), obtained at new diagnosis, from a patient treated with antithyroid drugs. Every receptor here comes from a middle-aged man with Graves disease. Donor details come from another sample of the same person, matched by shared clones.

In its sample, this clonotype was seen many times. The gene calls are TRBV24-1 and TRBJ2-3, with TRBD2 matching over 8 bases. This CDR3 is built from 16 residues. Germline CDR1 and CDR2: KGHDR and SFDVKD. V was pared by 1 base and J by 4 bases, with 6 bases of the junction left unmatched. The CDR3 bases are TGTGCCACCAGTGATTTAGGAGCGGGAGATCCAGATACGCAGTATTTT. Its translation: CATSDLGAGDPDTQYF.

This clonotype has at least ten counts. The CDR3 loop reads CASSYRTSGYNEQFF. The CDR3 nucleotides are TGTGCCAGCAGCTATCGGACTAGCGGATACAATGAGCAGTTCTTC. The V gene is TRBV12-3 or TRBV12-4, the J gene TRBJ2-1, with 10 bases identical to TRBD2. The CDR3 totals 15 residues. V gave up 6 bases and J gave up 4 bases; unmatched junction bases: 6.

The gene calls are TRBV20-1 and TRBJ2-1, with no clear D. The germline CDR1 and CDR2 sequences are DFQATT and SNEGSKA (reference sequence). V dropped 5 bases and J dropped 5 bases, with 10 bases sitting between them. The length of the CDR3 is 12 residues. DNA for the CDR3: TGCAGTGCTCCGGATAGGCACAATGAGCAGTTCTTC. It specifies CSAPDRHNEQFF.

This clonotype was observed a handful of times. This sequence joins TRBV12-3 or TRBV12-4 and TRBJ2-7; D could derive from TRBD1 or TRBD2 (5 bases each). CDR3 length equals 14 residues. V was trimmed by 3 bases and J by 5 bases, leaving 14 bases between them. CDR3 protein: CASSFRRWDHEQYF. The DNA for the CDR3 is TGTGCCAGCAGTTTCCGTAGGTGGGACCACGAGCAGTACTTC.

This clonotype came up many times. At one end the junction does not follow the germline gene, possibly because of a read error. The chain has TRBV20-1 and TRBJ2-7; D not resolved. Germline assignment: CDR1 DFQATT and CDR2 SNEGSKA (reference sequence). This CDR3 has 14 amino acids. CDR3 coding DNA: TGCGGTGCCCCGCAACGGACGGGCTCCTACGAGCAGTACTTC. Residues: CGAPQRTGSYEQYF.

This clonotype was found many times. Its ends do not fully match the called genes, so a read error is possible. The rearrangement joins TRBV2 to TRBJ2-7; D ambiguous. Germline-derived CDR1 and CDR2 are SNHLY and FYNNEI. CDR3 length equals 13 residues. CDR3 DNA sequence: TGTGCCAGCAGTGAACTCGCCGGCCCCGAGCGGTACTTC. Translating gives CASSELAGPERYF.

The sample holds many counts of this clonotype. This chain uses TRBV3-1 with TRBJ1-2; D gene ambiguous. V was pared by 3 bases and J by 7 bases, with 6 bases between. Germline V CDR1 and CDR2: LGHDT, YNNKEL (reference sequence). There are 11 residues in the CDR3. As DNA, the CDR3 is TGTGCCAGCAGCCATGTAGGTGGCTACACCTTC. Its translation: CASSHVGGYTF.

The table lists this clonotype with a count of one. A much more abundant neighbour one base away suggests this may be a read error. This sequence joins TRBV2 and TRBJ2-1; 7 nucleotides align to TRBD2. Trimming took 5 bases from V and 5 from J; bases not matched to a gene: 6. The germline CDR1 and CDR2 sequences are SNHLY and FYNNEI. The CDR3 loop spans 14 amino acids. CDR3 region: CASSKGGPDNEQFF. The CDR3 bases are TGTGCCAGCAGTAAGGGAGGGCCGGACAATGAGCAGTTCTTC.

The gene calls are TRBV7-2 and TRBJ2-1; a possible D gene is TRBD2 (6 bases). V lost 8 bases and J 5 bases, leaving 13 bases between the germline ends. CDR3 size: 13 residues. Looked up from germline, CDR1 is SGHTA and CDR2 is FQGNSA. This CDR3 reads CASGIGGNNEQFF. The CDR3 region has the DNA TGTGCCAGCGGCATCGGAGGGAACAATGAGCAGTTCTTC.